The 3 T cell receptor beta chains presented below share a single source sample, sequenced in a study of T-cell reconstitution after alpha-beta-depleted transplantation in children. Unique molecular identifiers were used in preparing the TCRbeta library. TCRdb reanalysed the PCR reads using MiXCR and keeps one entry per CDR3 protein. This sample has about 610,000 distinct CDR3 sequences, with 10% to 13% found just once. The material sequenced was PBMCs from the stem cell graft donor, taken from the stem cell graft. Receptor source: a human donor who donated a stem cell graft to a child with acute myeloid leukemia.

This clonotype has only a few counts. J is TRBJ2-6 and V is TRBV9, with 8 bases aligning to TRBD1. The CDR3 extends over 18 amino acids. The V and J ends lost 0 bases and 0 bases, in that order; junction bases with no gene match: 5. Germline assignment: CDR1 SGDLS and CDR2 YYNGEE. CDR3 loop: CASSVGQGSGSGANVLTF. CDR3 coding DNA: TGTGCCAGCAGCGTAGGACAGGGGTCGGGCTCTGGGGCCAACGTCCTGACTTTC.

A few counts support this clonotype. This chain links TRBV7-9 with TRBJ2-2; a possible D gene is TRBD2 (5 bases). Germline lookup yields CDR1 SEHNR and CDR2 FQNEAQ (reference sequence). The germline V and J ends were trimmed by 5 bases and 7 bases, with 14 bases remaining between them. The CDR3 covers 14 residues. The CDR3 sequence is CASSGPVGLGELFF. CDR3 DNA sequence: TGTGCCAGCAGCGGACCAGTAGGACTCGGGGAGCTGTTTTTT.

This clonotype came up a few times. The V and J genes are TRBV7-8 and TRBJ1-5; D remains ambiguous. CDR1 and CDR2 from the germline V gene are SGHVS and FQNEAQ. There are 14 residues in the CDR3. Trimming cost V 7 bases and J 6 bases, with 16 bases left between them. DNA for the CDR3: TGTGCCAGCAACCTAATTTCCTCGCTTCAGCCCCAGCATTTT. This translates into CASNLISSLQPQHF. The full variable domain, completed using reference TRBV7-8 and TRBJ1-5, is GAGVSQSPRYKVAKRGQDVALRCDPISGHVSLFWYQQALGQGPEFLTYFQNEAQLDKSGLPSDRFFAERPEGSVSTLKIQRTQQEDSAVYLCASNLISSLQPQHFGDGTRLSIL.